This T cell receptor (beta chain) was captured by sequencing in a study of blood T cells in healthy people across ages. The ends lost 3 bases at V and 2 bases at J; junction bases unmatched: 6. This CDR3 has 15 residues. In germline, CDR1 is SGHRS, CDR2 YFSETQ. For the second PCR, which ran for roughly 6 to 12 cycles, a sample-barcoded 5' primer and a J-beta primer mix were used. All samples yielded 3 million or more CDR3-containing paired-end reads. TCRdb re-analysed the 5' RACE reads in MiXCR, keeping a single row per CDR3 protein. The top ten clones hold about 4% of a sample with about 1.5 million distinct CDR3 sequences, under 55% of them seen once.

This receptor was obtained from a woman aged 18-30 years in good health. This chain joins TRBV5-1 and TRBJ2-5, with 8 bases lining up with TRBD1. Sequencing was done on a sample of blood. This CDR3 is CASSSRQGWQETQYF. The CDR3 coding sequence is TGCGCCAGCAGCTCCAGACAGGGGTGGCAAGAGACCCAGTACTTC.